This TCR beta chain emerged from a study of blood T cell repertoires in COVID-19. Overall study context: Both acute and convalescent COVID-19 samples were obtained from the United States, Italy and Spain. T cells, B-cell-depleted T cells, or PBMCs provided the cDNA or gDNA that served as material.

Per the original methods: Estimates of nucleated cell counts were drawn from the amplification of reference gene primers. TCRdb's table, derived via immunoSEQ multiplex PCR, lists solely in-frame clones and lacks some. Clonal size and the V and J genes are those of that table, whereas D and trimming came from the DNA. This sample has 300,000 to 400,000 clones, with about 90% found just once. What was sequenced was peripheral blood. The sequence was obtained from a woman aged 18 to 35 who had recovered from COVID-19.

This CDR3 is CATSDPLFGEQFF. CDR3 nucleotide sequence: TGTGCCACCAGTGATCCGCTTTTCGGGGAGCAGTTCTTC. V and J are TRBV24-1 and TRBJ2-1; the D is unclear. Germline loops: CDR1 KGHDR, CDR2 SFDVKD. Trimming shortened V by 3 bases and J by 10 bases, and 12 bases separated the two germline ends. The CDR3 is 13 residues long.